The 25 T cell receptor beta chains below come from one sample, sequenced in a study of PD-1 blockade in classical Hodgkin lymphoma. Libraries were prepared by immunoSEQ multiplex PCR; TCRdb keeps only in-frame clonotypes and omits some of them. The table records around 8,600 clones, 65% to 85% of them present only once. All the patients suffered relapse after autologous stem cell transplantation, and brentuximab vedotin exposure differed. Magnetic negative selection purified CD4+ T cells from thawed PBMCs. The specimen comprised CD4+ T cells from blood, sampled at baseline. Source of these receptors: a human donor with classical Hodgkin lymphoma.

The J gene is TRBJ2-1, the V gene TRBV6-1; no definite D call. V was pared by 3 bases and J by 4 bases, with 19 bases between. The CDR3 covers 17 residues. Germline CDR1 MNHNS, CDR2 SASEGT. This chain's CDR3 is CASSEWSRHVAYNEQFF. Here the CDR3 DNA reads TGTGCCAGCAGTGAGTGGTCTAGGCATGTCGCTTACAATGAGCAGTTCTTC.

In this sample, this clone turned up a few times. V gene TRBV6-1 combines with J gene TRBJ1-5, with D unresolved. CDR1 and CDR2 from the germline V gene are MNHNS and SASEGT. V dropped 0 bases and J dropped 4 bases, with 7 bases sitting between them. CDR3 length: 14 amino acids. The CDR3 loop reads CASSEASINQPQHF. The CDR3 DNA reads TGTGCCAGCAGTGAAGCGAGTATTAATCAGCCCCAGCATTTT.

The J gene is TRBJ2-2, the V gene TRBV28; 7 bases map to TRBD1. J lost 4 bases, V lost 6 bases, and 5 bases had no gene match. The germline V gene has CDR1 MDHEN and CDR2 SYDVKM. The CDR3 has 14 residues. CDR3 residues: CASRGTVSTGELFF. Written as DNA, the CDR3 is TGTGCCAGCAGGGGGACAGTTAGCACCGGGGAGCTGTTTTTT.

The chain uses TRBV10-2 and TRBJ2-2, with D unclear. The CDR3 consists of 11 residues. Germline lookup yields CDR1 WSHSY and CDR2 SAAADI. V shed 5 bases and J shed 2 bases, with 0 bases lying between them. The CDR3 loop is CASSNTGELFF. DNA of the CDR3: TGCGCCAGCAGTAACACCGGGGAGCTGTTTTTT.

The chain couples TRBV13 to TRBJ2-5; 8 positions agree with TRBD2. Germline trimming cut 5 bases from V and 9 bases from J; bases unmatched to any gene: 2. Germline CDR1 is PRHDT and CDR2 is FYEKMQ (reference sequence). The CDR3 sequence is 11 residues long. This CDR3 reads CASSAGGAQYF. The CDR3 nucleotides read TGTGCCAGCAGCGCCGGGGGGGCCCAGTACTTC.

The chain joins TRBV7-2 to TRBJ1-5; D might be TRBD1 (5 bases). The germline V and J ends were trimmed by 0 bases and 5 bases, with 8 bases remaining between them. The CDR3 loop spans 14 amino acids. From germline, CDR1 is SGHTA and CDR2 FQGNSA. This chain's CDR3 is CASSLAQGYQPQHF. As DNA, the CDR3 is TGTGCCAGCAGCTTAGCCCAGGGCTATCAGCCCCAGCATTTT.

This clone was seen a few times. V gene TRBV11-1 combines with J gene TRBJ1-1, with TRBD1 as a possible D gene (5 bases). The CDR3 sequence is 13 residues long. Trimming took off 6 bases at V and 1 base at J, with 9 bases between the two ends. Germline loops: CDR1 SGHAT, CDR2 FQDESV (reference sequence). CDR3 bases: TGTGCCAGCAGTTGGGACGGGAACACTGAAGCTTTCTTT. As protein: CASSWDGNTEAFF. The full variable domain, rest sourced from reference TRBV11-1 and TRBJ1-1, is EAEVAQSPRYKITEKSQAVAFWCDPISGHATLYWYRQILGQGPELLVQFQDESVVDDSQLPKDRFSAERLKGVDSTLKIQPAELGDSAMYLCASSWDGNTEAFFGQGTRLTVV.

The chain recombines TRBV6-1 with TRBJ2-1; 12 bases align to TRBD2. This CDR3 spans 14 amino acids. The J segment lost 4 bases and the V segment lost 10 bases, leaving 5 bases of the junction unmatched. The germline gives CDR1 MNHNS, CDR2 SASEGT. The CDR3: CATQTSGRYNEQFF. In nucleotides, the CDR3 is TGTGCCACCCAGACTAGCGGGAGATACAATGAGCAGTTCTTC.

The chain links TRBV5-5 to TRBJ2-3; 8 nucleotides line up with TRBD2. In germline, CDR1 is SGHKS, CDR2 YYEKEE (reference sequence). V shed 6 bases, J shed 3 bases, and the junction held 12 bases outside the gene matches. This CDR3 region has 16 residues. DNA of the CDR3: TGTGCCAGCAACCTAAACAGCGGGAGTAAAACAGATACGCAGTATTTT. Amino acid sequence: CASNLNSGSKTDTQYF.

J is TRBJ2-2 and V is TRBV9; D perhaps matches TRBD2 (5 bases). V was shortened by 0 bases and J by 3 bases, with 9 bases between the two germline ends. This CDR3 contains 15 residues. Germline V gene lookup returns CDR1 SGDLS and CDR2 YYNGEE. In nucleotides, the CDR3 is TGTGCCAGCAGCGTAGCTAGCTCTGACACCGGGGAGCTGTTTTTT. Translated, it gives CASSVASSDTGELFF.

This clone appeared a few times. The rearrangement joins TRBV6-5 to TRBJ1-5, with a possible D match to TRBD1 (5 bases). Germline CDR1 MNHEY, CDR2 SVGAGI. Trimming took off 3 bases at V and 2 bases at J, with 11 bases between the two ends. There are 15 residues in the CDR3. Written as DNA, the CDR3 is TGTGCCAGCAGTTATCAACGGGGGGGCAATCAGCCCCAGCATTTT. It is translated as CASSYQRGGNQPQHF.

The chain couples TRBV7-2 to TRBJ2-3; 12 bases line up with TRBD2. Germline V gives CDR1 SGHTA, CDR2 FQGNSA. This CDR3 region has 17 residues. The V gene end was trimmed by 5 bases and the J gene end by 0 bases; junction bases not matched to a gene: 6. CDR3 protein: CASSTRTSGASTDTQYF. The DNA of the CDR3 is TGTGCCAGCAGCACCCGGACTAGCGGGGCTAGCACAGATACGCAGTATTTT.

J is TRBJ2-3 and V is TRBV30; unclear D gene. CDR1 GTSNPN and CDR2 SVGIG come from the germline V gene (reference sequence). Trimming took 4 bases from V and 4 from J, leaving 18 bases between them. The CDR3 has 15 residues. This chain's CDR3 is CAWTPDRRPPDTQYF. The CDR3 DNA reads as TGTGCCTGGACCCCGGACCGACGGCCCCCAGATACGCAGTATTTT.

The rearrangement uses TRBV28 and TRBJ1-4; 9 bases are a match to TRBD1. The germline CDR1 and CDR2 sequences are MDHEN and SYDVKM. The CDR3 runs to 15 residues. The J segment lost 2 bases and the V segment lost 4 bases, leaving 2 bases of the junction unmatched. The CDR3 here is CASSSQGATNEKLFF. CDR3 nucleotides: TGTGCCAGCAGTTCACAGGGGGCCACTAATGAAAAACTGTTTTTT.

The rearrangement links TRBV4-1 to TRBJ2-7; 9 bases map to TRBD1. CDR1 and CDR2 (germline): MGHRA, YSYEKL. The CDR3 length is 14 residues. V lost 4 bases, J lost 3 bases, and 4 bases stayed unmatched. CDR3 amino acids: CASSLRQGDYEQYF. Written as DNA, the CDR3 is TGCGCCAGCAGCCTTAGACAGGGGGACTACGAGCAGTACTTC.

This rearrangement joins TRBV18 to TRBJ2-2, with 7 bases matching TRBD1. V trimming: 0 bases; J trimming: 4 bases; junction bases outside the gene matches: 8. The CDR3 has 17 residues. CDR1 is KGHSH and CDR2 is LQKENI in the germline V gene. CDR3 loop: CASSPPSTGVVTGELFF. The CDR3 coding sequence is TGTGCCAGCTCACCACCGAGTACAGGGGTGGTCACCGGGGAGCTGTTTTTT.

The chain recombines TRBV2 with TRBJ2-2; D is uncertain. Germline V gives CDR1 SNHLY, CDR2 FYNNEI. CDR3 length: 15 residues. V lost 3 bases and J lost 2, with 10 bases in between. CDR3 region: CASSEVGGNTGELFF. As DNA, the CDR3 is TGTGCCAGCAGTGAGGTTGGCGGAAACACCGGGGAGCTGTTTTTT.

This chain joins TRBV25-1 and TRBJ2-7; D possibly uses TRBD1 or TRBD2 (5 bases each). The CDR3 loop spans 16 amino acids. Germline values: CDR1 MGHDK, CDR2 SYGVNS. Between the trimmed V and J ends, which lost 6 bases and 7 bases, there was a span of 25 bases. The CDR3 coding sequence is TGTGCCAGCAGCTTCGGGACGGGAAGCCCCAACGTGGAGCAGTACTTC. This sequence encodes CASSFGTGSPNVEQYF.

Only one count was recorded for this clone. The CDR3: CASSFLGDTDTQYF. In DNA, the CDR3 is TGTGCCAGCAGTTTTCTAGGAGACACAGATACGCAGTATTTT. The chain combines TRBV28 with TRBJ2-3; no reliable D call. The CDR3 totals 14 residues. V lost 3 bases to trimming and J lost 2 bases, with 9 bases between them. Germline loops: CDR1 MDHEN, CDR2 SYDVKM.

The V gene is TRBV9, the J gene TRBJ2-3; TRBD2 is a possible D gene (6 bases). V was cut by 2 bases and J by 5 bases, with 12 bases left in between. The CDR3 runs to 14 residues. The germline V gene has CDR1 SGDLS and CDR2 YYNGEE. CDR3 sequence (DNA): TGTGCCAGCAGCGTGGGACTGTTCATAGATACGCAGTATTTT. This translates into CASSVGLFIDTQYF.

The chain carries TRBV19 and TRBJ1-5, with D unresolved. Germline V lookup: CDR1 LNHDA, CDR2 SQIVND (reference sequence). The CDR3 is 13 amino acids. This CDR3 reads CATGGRAFQPQHF. As DNA, the CDR3 is TGTGCAACCGGTGGGCGGGCTTTCCAGCCCCAGCATTTT.

V and J are TRBV5-3 and TRBJ2-7, with 9 bases matching TRBD2. TRBV5-3 is an ORF, with its function uncertain. The CDR3 has 16 amino acids. Unmatched junction bases numbered 14, after V lost 4 bases and J lost 6 bases. The CDR3 sequence: CARSPYGAGGYCEQYF. CDR3 nucleotides: TGTGCCAGAAGCCCCTACGGAGCGGGAGGTTATTGCGAGCAGTACTTC.

The chain uses TRBV28 and TRBJ1-5; 7 nucleotides line up with TRBD1. The CDR3 has 14 amino acids. With V trimmed by 6 bases and J by 2 bases, 4 bases remained unmatched. In germline, CDR1 is MDHEN, CDR2 SYDVKM. CDR3 protein: CASRTGTGNQPQHF. DNA for the CDR3: TGTGCCAGCAGGACCGGGACAGGCAATCAGCCCCAGCATTTT.

The rearrangement joins TRBV29-1 to TRBJ2-5, with a weak D call TRBD2 (6 bases). There are 12 residues in the CDR3. Germline V gives CDR1 SQVTM, CDR2 ANQGSEA. V was clipped by 3 bases and J by 5 bases, with 10 bases between them. This CDR3 reads CSVDRAGETQYF. The CDR3 DNA follows: TGCAGCGTTGATCGGGCGGGGGAGACCCAGTACTTC.

The chain links TRBV19 to TRBJ2-3; D is undetermined. Trimming shortened V by 4 bases and J by 2 bases, and 4 bases separated the two germline ends. The V gene's germline CDR1 is LNHDA and CDR2 SQIVND (reference sequence). The length of the CDR3 is 12 residues. The CDR3 sequence is CASSRDTDTQYF. The CDR3 nucleotides read TGTGCCAGTAGTAGGGACACAGATACGCAGTATTTT.